The clone carrying this T cell receptor (beta chain) occurred many times. V shed 6 bases, J shed 5 bases, and the junction held 7 bases outside the gene matches. This CDR3 spans 16 amino acids. Researchers took RNA transcripts and amplified the TCR beta CDR3 regions from them. Using the HTBI primer set, a first-round RT-PCR was run on the TCR CDR3. TCRdb recomputed calls from the multiplex PCR reads with MiXCR, one row per CDR3 protein. The profile shows a few hundred thousand distinct CDR3 sequences, around 19% of them singletons. This sample is part of a study of T cells in Graves' hyperthyroidism and ophthalmopathy. The definition of stable Graves' hyperthyroidism was no ophthalmopathy progression within 18 months. Exclusion criteria comprised uncontrolled infection, other autoimmune disease, pregnancy or lactation.

This sequence joins TRBV12-3 or TRBV12-4 and TRBJ1-6, with 10 bases aligning to TRBD1. Sequenced input: blood. The source of this sequence is a man between 35 and 55 years old with Graves' hyperthyroidism. The CDR3 here is CASSSGQGGNNSPLHF. In DNA form, the CDR3 reads TGTGCCAGCAGCTCAGGACAGGGGGGGAATAATTCACCCCTCCACTTT.